This TCR beta chain was recorded in a study of shared clonotypes between healthy human individuals. The study, taken as a whole, reports: Clonotype sharing among donors, it was expected, would be affected by sequencing depth.

Produced via immunoSEQ multiplex PCR; TCRdb's table is partial and in-frame only. This table holds approximately 2.1 million clones, more than 80% found once. This clone was observed a single time. What it binds is unknown. V was cut by 2 bases and J by 6 bases, with 13 bases left in between. This CDR3 region has 15 residues. Germline values: CDR1 MNHEY, CDR2 SMNVEV (reference sequence). This TCR came from a man aged 18 to 29 in good health. Some clones in this sample may be carry-over from other donors' samples. The sample was naive CD4+ T cells from PBMCs. Subset described: CD45RA+ positively selected. The chain recombines TRBV27 with TRBJ1-4, with a tentative D call TRBD1 (5 bases). CDR3 coding DNA: TGTGCCAGCAGTTTAAGAGGGGCTAGGGATGAAAAACTGTTTTTT. This gives the protein CASSLRGARDEKLFF.